This TCR beta chain was found in a study of human T cells and chemical hapten exposure. TCRdb used MiXCR to reprocess the RACE reads, holding one entry per CDR3 protein. Found here are some 300,000 distinct CDR3 sequences, approximately 5.8% of them singletons; the top ten hold under 9.5%. Time point: pre-sensitization, week 0. The treatment was: therapeutic diphenylcyclopropenone sensitization with weekly scalp DPC. Sequenced material: whole blood, taken in connection with sensitization to the hapten diphenylcyclopropenone (DPC). This clonotype was obtained from a young woman with alopecia areata. Some clones in this sample may be carry-over from other donors' samples.

CDR3 sequence reads: CASSYAPGTGSNQPQHF. The CDR3 DNA reads TGTGCCAGCAGTTACGCACCCGGGACAGGTAGCAATCAGCCCCAGCATTTT. The rearrangement uses TRBV7-2 and TRBJ1-5; 8 bases line up with TRBD1. The ends lost 6 bases at V and 0 bases at J; junction bases unmatched: 10. Germline-derived CDR1 and CDR2 are SGHTA and FQGNSA. The CDR3 loop spans 17 amino acids.